This T cell receptor (beta chain) was captured in a study of technical replicates of blood from several donors. Germline assignment: CDR1 SGHRS and CDR2 YFSETQ. The ends were cut back, 9 bases at V and 2 bases at J, with 16 bases in the middle. The CDR3 totals 14 residues. The table came from immunoSEQ multiplex PCR; TCRdb's copy has only in-frame clones and leaves some out. The sample holds 65,000 to 80,000 clones, around nine tenths seen once. This chain joins TRBV5-1 and TRBJ2-3; D might be TRBD1 (5 bases). Sample: T cells isolated from PBMCs. This TCR was recovered from a human donor in good health. The CDR3 spells CATTQGHPTDTQYF. The CDR3 region has the DNA TGCGCCACCACACAAGGACACCCCACAGATACGCAGTATTTT.